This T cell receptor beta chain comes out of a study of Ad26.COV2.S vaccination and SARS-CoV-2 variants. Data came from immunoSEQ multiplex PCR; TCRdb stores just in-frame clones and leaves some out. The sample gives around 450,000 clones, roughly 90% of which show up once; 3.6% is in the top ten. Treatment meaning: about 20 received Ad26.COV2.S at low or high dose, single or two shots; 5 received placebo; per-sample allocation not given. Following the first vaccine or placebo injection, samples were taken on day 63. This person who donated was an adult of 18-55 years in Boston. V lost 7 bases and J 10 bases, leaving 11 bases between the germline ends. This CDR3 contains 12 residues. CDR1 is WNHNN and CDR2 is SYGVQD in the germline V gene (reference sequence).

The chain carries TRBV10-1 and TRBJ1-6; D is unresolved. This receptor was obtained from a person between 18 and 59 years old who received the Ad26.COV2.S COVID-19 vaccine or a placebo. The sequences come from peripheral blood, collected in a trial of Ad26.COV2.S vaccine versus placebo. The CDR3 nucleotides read TGCGCCAGCATCACGGAGGAGTCACCCCTCCACTTT. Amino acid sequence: CASITEESPLHF.